The 19 T cell receptor beta chains below all came from one sample that was sequenced in a study of cytomegalovirus exposure and HLA in healthy donors. The PCR ran on 60 Vbeta and 13 Jbeta primers. Clones were sequenced by immunoSEQ multiplex PCR, and TCRdb holds only the in-frame ones, with some missing. The sample has around 130,000 clones, around 84% seen once. The sequenced sample consisted of PBMCs. The receptors here all came from a man aged 50 or older in good health and CMV-seronegative.

The DNA of the CDR3 is TGTGCCAGCAGCTTACCAGGACAGGGTAACGTCCTCTCCTACGAGCAGTACTTC. It specifies CASSLPGQGNVLSYEQYF. This rearrangement joins TRBV7-8 to TRBJ2-7, with 8 bases that match TRBD1. V shed 2 bases, J shed 0 bases, and the junction held 12 bases outside the gene matches. This CDR3 spans 18 amino acids. CDR1 and CDR2 from the germline V gene are SGHVS and FQNEAQ.

The chain is built from TRBV5-6 and TRBJ1-5, with TRBD1 matching 8 bases. Germline assignment: CDR1 SGHDT and CDR2 YYEEEE. CDR3 size: 17 residues. Germline trimming cut 9 bases from V and 2 bases from J; bases unmatched to any gene: 16. The CDR3 protein is CATLHPRGLSGNQPQHF. Here the CDR3 DNA reads TGTGCCACCTTGCATCCCAGGGGGCTGAGTGGCAATCAGCCCCAGCATTTT.

The chain links TRBV9 to TRBJ2-1, with TRBD1 matching over 9 bases. The CDR3 loop spans 17 amino acids. V shed 1 base and J 9 bases; nucleotides not matched to a gene: 14. The germline gives CDR1 SGDLS, CDR2 YYNGEE. The CDR3 reads CASSVSTPDRGSGEQFF. The CDR3 DNA sequence: TGTGCCAGCAGCGTAAGCACTCCGGACAGGGGATCGGGTGAGCAGTTCTTC. Full variable domain (remainder filled in from reference TRBV9 and TRBJ2-1): DSGVTQTPKHLITATGQRVTLRCSPRSGDLSVYWYQQSLDQGLQFLIQYYNGEERAKGNILERFSAQQFPDLHSELNLSSLELGDSALYFCASSVSTPDRGSGEQFFGPGTRLTVL.

This chain connects TRBV4-2 to TRBJ1-1, with 9 positions matching TRBD1. V trimming: 4 bases; J trimming: 1 base; junction bases outside the gene matches: 10. This CDR3 region has 17 residues. Germline V lookup: CDR1 LGHNA, CDR2 YNFKEQ. CDR3 amino acids: CASSLSSGTGRNTEAFF. In DNA form, the CDR3 reads TGTGCCAGCAGCCTAAGCTCGGGGACAGGGAGGAACACTGAAGCTTTCTTT.

The chain joins TRBV30 to TRBJ2-5, with 9 bases fitting TRBD2. Germline assignment: CDR1 GTSNPN and CDR2 SVGIG (reference sequence). The CDR3 loop spans 14 amino acids. V dropped 0 bases and J dropped 2; count of bases not matched to a gene: 1. The CDR3 nucleotides read TGTGCCTGGAGTGTAGCGGGGGGTCAAGAGACCCAGTACTTC. Its translation is CAWSVAGGQETQYF.

V is TRBV10-2 and J is TRBJ2-3, with no clear D. The ends were cut back, 1 base at V and 4 bases at J, with 6 bases in the middle. Germline V gene sequence: CDR1 WSHSY, CDR2 SAAADI. The CDR3 is 13 amino acids. CDR3 region: CASSEFRADTQYF. The CDR3 DNA sequence: TGCGCCAGCAGTGAGTTCCGGGCAGATACGCAGTATTTT.

The V gene is TRBV19, the J gene TRBJ2-2; 10 nucleotides agree with TRBD2. Germline assignment: CDR1 LNHDA and CDR2 SQIVND (reference sequence). CDR3 size: 15 residues. V was pared by 6 bases and J by 1 base, with 2 bases of the junction left unmatched. For the CDR3, the DNA is TGTGCCAGTAGGGTAGCGGGAGGGAACACCGGGGAGCTGTTTTTT. Amino acid sequence: CASRVAGGNTGELFF.

The V and J genes are TRBV5-5 and TRBJ1-2; 10 bases fit TRBD1. CDR3 length: 16 amino acids. With V trimmed by 2 bases and J by 6 bases, 10 bases remained unmatched. Looked up from germline, CDR1 is SGHKS and CDR2 is YYEKEE (reference sequence). CDR3 DNA: TGTGCCAGCAGCTTACTTCTCCGGACAGGGGGTAATGGCTACACCTTC. Translation: CASSLLLRTGGNGYTF.

This chain links TRBV10-3 with TRBJ2-2; TRBD1 matches 8 bases. CDR3 length equals 14 residues. V shed 10 bases and J 2 bases; nucleotides not matched to a gene: 6. Germline loops: CDR1 ENHRY, CDR2 SYGVKD. The CDR3 sequence is CATTGTGNTGELFF. In nucleotides, the CDR3 is TGTGCCACTACCGGGACAGGCAACACCGGGGAGCTGTTTTTT.

The chain has TRBV6-5 and TRBJ1-2; TRBD1 matches at 8 bases. Per the germline V gene, CDR1 is MNHEY and CDR2 is SVGAGI. CDR3 length: 14 residues. Unmatched junction bases numbered 8, after V lost 5 bases and J lost 6 bases. The CDR3 sequence is CASSIQGARNGYTF. CDR3 nucleotide sequence: TGTGCCAGCAGTATTCAGGGGGCGCGTAATGGCTACACCTTC.

This sequence joins TRBV7-9 and TRBJ2-2, with TRBD1 matching 10 bases. Unmatched junction bases numbered 3, after V lost 5 bases and J lost 3 bases. The CDR3 contains 15 residues. Germline CDR1 SEHNR, CDR2 FQNEAQ (reference sequence). Here the CDR3 reads CASSIGQGDTGELFF. In DNA, the CDR3 is TGTGCCAGCAGCATAGGACAGGGGGACACCGGGGAGCTGTTTTTT.

This chain links TRBV5-4 with TRBJ2-1; 13 bases match TRBD2. Trimming took 2 bases from V and 6 from J; bases not matched to a gene: 5. The germline V gene has CDR1 SGHNT and CDR2 YYREEE (reference sequence). This CDR3 comprises 16 residues. The DNA for the CDR3 is TGTGCCAGCAGCTTCGGTGGGACTAGCGGGGCCAATGAGCAGTTCTTC. Translated, it gives CASSFGGTSGANEQFF.

This chain uses TRBV5-4 with TRBJ1-2; possible D gene TRBD1, 5 bases. Per the germline V gene, CDR1 is SGHNT and CDR2 is YYREEE (reference sequence). CDR3 size: 14 residues. V dropped 2 bases and J dropped 2 bases, with 10 bases sitting between them. The CDR3 sequence: CASSFGRANYGYTF. CDR3 bases: TGTGCCAGCAGCTTTGGCAGGGCCAACTATGGCTACACCTTC.

The chain recombines TRBV6-5 with TRBJ1-2, with 7 bases matching TRBD1. CDR1 is MNHEY, CDR2 SVGAGI, per germline. CDR3 length: 15 residues. The V and J ends lost 2 bases and 2 bases, in that order; junction bases with no gene match: 5. CDR3 DNA sequence: TGTGCCAGCAGTTACGTAGGGGGCGCGAACTATGGCTACACCTTC. Amino acid sequence: CASSYVGGANYGYTF.

This clone came up once. V gene TRBV5-1 combines with J gene TRBJ2-1; the match to TRBD2 covers 8 bases. V lost 4 bases and J lost 4; bases outside the gene matches: 1. The CDR3 covers 13 residues. The germline V gene has CDR1 SGHRS and CDR2 YFSETQ. Here the CDR3 DNA reads TGCGCCAGCAGCGGGACTAGTTACAATGAGCAGTTCTTC. Translation gives CASSGTSYNEQFF.

The V and J genes are TRBV7-6 and TRBJ2-3; D gene uncertain. Germline V gives CDR1 SGHVS, CDR2 FNYEAQ. V was cut by 8 bases and J by 4 bases, with 16 bases left in between. This CDR3 is 14 amino acids long. The DNA of the CDR3 is TGTGCCAGCGTTCCGGGTCCTTGGGCAGATACGCAGTATTTT. The encoded protein is CASVPGPWADTQYF. Full variable domain (missing parts from reference TRBV7-6 and TRBJ2-3): GAGVSQSPRYKVTKRGQDVALRCDPISGHVSLYWYRQALGQGPEFLTYFNYEAQQDKSGLPNDRFSAERPEGSISTLTIQRTEQRDSAMYRCASVPGPWADTQYFGPGTRLTVL.

The rearrangement uses TRBV2 and TRBJ1-5; TRBD1 matches 9 bases. The CDR3 loop spans 15 amino acids. Germline lookup yields CDR1 SNHLY and CDR2 FYNNEI. Unmatched junction bases numbered 8, after V lost 5 bases and J lost 6 bases. CDR3 residues: CASSYLDRGSQPQHF. For the CDR3, the DNA is TGTGCCAGCAGTTACCTGGACAGGGGAAGTCAGCCCCAGCATTTT.

This rearrangement joins TRBV5-1 to TRBJ1-2; D gene uncertain. This CDR3 comprises 13 residues. Germline CDR1 and CDR2: SGHRS and YFSETQ. Trimming left V 0 bases short and J 4 bases short, with 7 bases between. The CDR3 here is CASSLGYSYGYTF. The CDR3 DNA follows: TGCGCCAGCAGCTTGGGCTACAGCTATGGCTACACCTTC.

Here the CDR3 DNA reads TGCGCCAGCAGGAGAGGGATCACAGATACGCAGTATTTT. This gives the protein CASRRGITDTQYF. This sequence joins TRBV5-1 and TRBJ2-3; tentatively, D is TRBD2 (5 bases). V lost 5 bases and J lost 2, with 9 bases in between. The germline CDR1 and CDR2 sequences are SGHRS and YFSETQ. The length of the CDR3 is 13 residues.